One T cell receptor beta chain is described in this entry. Its antigen is unidentified. Method: immunoSEQ multiplex PCR; TCRdb's copy keeps in-frame clones and lacks some. Found here are 250,000 to 400,000 clones, roughly 90% of them singletons; the top ten hold 0.95% to 1.5%. These data belong to a study of cytomegalovirus exposure and HLA in healthy donors. Study-wide points: The investigators catalogued 150 to 200 TCR beta chains as cytomegalovirus-associated. The classifier reportedly diagnosed cytomegalovirus status with high specificity and sensitivity. Later, an analysis found that TCR clusters from the first cohort tended to co-occur in the 90 to 150 validation repertoires.

J lost 5 bases, V lost 1 base, and 7 bases had no gene match. This CDR3 is built from 16 residues. Germline values: CDR1 MNHEY, CDR2 SMNVEV (reference sequence). The source of this sequence is a woman aged 25 to 39 in good health and CMV-seropositive. The sample taken for sequencing was PBMCs. The chain carries TRBV27 and TRBJ2-1, with 8 bases lining up with TRBD2. CDR3: CASSLLAGGSNNEQFF. CDR3 DNA sequence: TGTGCCAGCAGTTTATTGGCGGGAGGTTCAAACAATGAGCAGTTCTTC.